These T cell receptor beta chains were read from a single sample in a study of somatic mutations in cytotoxic T cells in rheumatoid arthritis. Profiled with immunoSEQ multiplex PCR; TCRdb holds only in-frame clones, not every one. The sample records about 6,700 clones, 75% being singletons. Sequencing used CD8+ T cells sorted from blood. The receptors were gathered from a woman between 55 and 75 years old in good health. CDR3s leave out the opening cysteine and the closing phenylalanine or tryptophan. Part of the rows lack a size; the others show once, few, many or a class for expanded clones.

ASSISQGASREQY	TRBV19	TRBJ2-7	NA	13
ASSLVAGEAF	TRBV7-6	TRBJ1-1	NA	10
ASRGSGSGNEQF	TRBV9	TRBJ2-1	NA	12
ASSLGPRDRDGYT	TRBV7-3	TRBJ1-2	NA	13
ASSLDNNYT	TRBV6-6	TRBJ1-2	NA	9
ASSAFPGSPLH	TRBV9	TRBJ1-6	NA	11
ASSSGLVGGELF	TRBV27	TRBJ2-2	NA	12
ASSIDHSSTYEQY	TRBV19	TRBJ2-7	NA	13
ASRYRQNSYEQY	TRBV7-2	TRBJ2-7	medium-sized	12
ASSPPGQNTGELF	TRBV11-3	TRBJ2-2	NA	13
ASSLAGAGETQY	TRBV7-3	TRBJ2-5	once	12
ASIQTANYGYT	TRBV10-1	TRBJ1-2	NA	11
ASSDRADTQY	TRBV9	TRBJ2-3	NA	10
ASSSPDTGREDYGYT	TRBV5-6	TRBJ1-2	few	15
ASSLREATGELF	TRBV11-2	TRBJ2-2	NA	12
ASSEGGHPYEQY	TRBV6-1	TRBJ2-7	NA	12
ASSETGTSYNEQF	TRBV27	TRBJ2-1	NA	13
ASSGGTPTYNEQF	TRBV11-1	TRBJ2-1	NA	13
ASSLYLSGANVLT	TRBV27	TRBJ2-6	few	13
ASSAPGAGQETQY	TRBV28	TRBJ2-5	NA	13
ASSVQGQGYNEQF	TRBV6-4	TRBJ2-1	medium-sized	13
ASSPGLGEADQETQY	TRBV18	TRBJ2-5	NA	15
ASSRGYNEQF	TRBV19	TRBJ2-1	NA	10
ASSLSSLARYGYT	TRBV27	TRBJ1-2	NA	13
ASSPDRALSAYEQY	TRBV4-3	TRBJ2-7	NA	14
SVDGVPGQGAGELF	TRBV29-1	TRBJ2-2	NA	14
ASSYRGQWDNEQF	TRBV6-6	TRBJ2-1	NA	13
ASSLSVNTEAF	TRBV27	TRBJ1-1	NA	11
ASSFGTEAF	TRBV5-1	TRBJ1-1	medium-sized	9
ASSPRSYSNNYGHT	TRBV14	TRBJ1-2	NA	14
ASSPGFSYEQY	TRBV5-1	TRBJ2-7	NA	11
ASSTQTGPALDTEAF	TRBV27	TRBJ1-1	NA	15
ASSVDSSTQY	TRBV9	TRBJ2-3	NA	10
ASSHPLRTSKNEQF	TRBV4-1	TRBJ2-1	NA	14
ASSPSGASTDTQY	TRBV7-3	TRBJ2-3	few	13
AWSVGVEQF	TRBV30	TRBJ2-1	NA	9
ASSLGLAGGTGELF	TRBV4-3	TRBJ2-2	NA	14
ASSLTGTGYGYT	TRBV7-9	TRBJ1-2	once	12
ASSERTSGLNEQF	TRBV6-1	TRBJ2-1	few	13
ASSPGTSGSQSYNEQF	TRBV19	TRBJ2-1	NA	16
AWSQVGWTEAF	TRBV30	TRBJ1-1	few	11
ASGLGGYGYT	TRBV12-5	TRBJ1-2	NA	10
SVQDKNSYEQY	TRBV29-1	TRBJ2-7	NA	11
ASSQGGIGNTIY	TRBV5-1	TRBJ1-3	NA	12
ASSVVGDYNSPLH	TRBV9	TRBJ1-6	NA	13
ATSVGALYGYT	TRBV15	TRBJ1-2	NA	11
ASSQGQGAYEQY	TRBV14	NA	NA	12
ASSLGTDGAF	TRBV5-1	TRBJ1-1	NA	10